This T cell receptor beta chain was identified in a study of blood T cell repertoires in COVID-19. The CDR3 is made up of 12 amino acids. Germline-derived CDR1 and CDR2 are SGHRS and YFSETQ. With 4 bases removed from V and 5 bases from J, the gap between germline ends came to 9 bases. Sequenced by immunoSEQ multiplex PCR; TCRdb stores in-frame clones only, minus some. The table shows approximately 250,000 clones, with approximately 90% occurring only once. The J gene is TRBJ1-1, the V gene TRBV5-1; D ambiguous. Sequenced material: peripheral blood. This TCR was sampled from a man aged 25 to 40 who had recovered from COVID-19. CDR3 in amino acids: CASSPGSTEAFF. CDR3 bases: TGCGCCAGCAGCCCCGGGTCTACTGAAGCTTTCTTT.